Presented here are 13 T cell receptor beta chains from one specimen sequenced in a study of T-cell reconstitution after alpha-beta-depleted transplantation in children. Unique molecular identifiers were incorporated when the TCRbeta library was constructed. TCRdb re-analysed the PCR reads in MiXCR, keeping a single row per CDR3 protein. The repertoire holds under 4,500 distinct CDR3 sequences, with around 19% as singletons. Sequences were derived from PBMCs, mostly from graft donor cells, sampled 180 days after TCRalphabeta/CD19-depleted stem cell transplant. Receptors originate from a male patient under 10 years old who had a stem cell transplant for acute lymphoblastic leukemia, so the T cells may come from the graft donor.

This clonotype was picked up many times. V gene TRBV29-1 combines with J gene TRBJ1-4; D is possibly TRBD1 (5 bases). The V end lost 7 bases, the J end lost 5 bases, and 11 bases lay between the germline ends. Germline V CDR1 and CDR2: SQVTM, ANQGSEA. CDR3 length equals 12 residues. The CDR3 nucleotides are TGCAGCGCGTCGACAGCGAATGAAAAACTGTTTTTT. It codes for CSASTANEKLFF. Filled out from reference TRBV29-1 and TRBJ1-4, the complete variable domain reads SAVISQKPSRDICQRGTSLTIQCQVDSQVTMMFWYRQQPGQSLTLIATANQGSEATYESGFVIDKFPISRPNLTFSTLTVSNMSPEDSSIYLCSASTANEKLFFGSGTQLSVL.

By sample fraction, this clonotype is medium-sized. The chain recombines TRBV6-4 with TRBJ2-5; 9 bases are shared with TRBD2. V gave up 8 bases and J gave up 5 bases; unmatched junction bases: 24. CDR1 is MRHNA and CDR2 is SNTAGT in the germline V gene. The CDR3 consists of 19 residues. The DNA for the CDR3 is TGTGCCAGCGGGACCTCGGTGACTAGCGGAGGAGACTTAGGGGAGACCCAGTACTTC. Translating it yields CASGTSVTSGGDLGETQYF.

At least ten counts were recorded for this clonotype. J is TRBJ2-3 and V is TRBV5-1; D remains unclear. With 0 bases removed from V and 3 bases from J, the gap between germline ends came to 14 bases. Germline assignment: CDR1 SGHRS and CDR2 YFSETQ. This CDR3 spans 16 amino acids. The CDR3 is CASSLGVDVRTDTQYF. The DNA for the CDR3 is TGCGCCAGCAGCTTGGGGGTAGATGTTAGAACAGATACGCAGTATTTT. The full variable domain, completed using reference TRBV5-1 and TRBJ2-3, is KAGVTQTPRYLIKTRGQQVTLSCSPISGHRSVSWYQQTPGQGLQFLFEYFSETQRNKGNFPGRFSGRQFSNSRSEMNVSTLELGDSALYLCASSLGVDVRTDTQYFGPGTRLTVL.

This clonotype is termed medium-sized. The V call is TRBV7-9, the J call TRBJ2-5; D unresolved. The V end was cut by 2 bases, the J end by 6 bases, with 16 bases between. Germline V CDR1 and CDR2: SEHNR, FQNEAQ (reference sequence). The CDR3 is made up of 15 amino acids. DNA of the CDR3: TGTGCCAGCAGCTTATTCGGTCGTGTGGGCAAGACCCAGTACTTC. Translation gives CASSLFGRVGKTQYF.

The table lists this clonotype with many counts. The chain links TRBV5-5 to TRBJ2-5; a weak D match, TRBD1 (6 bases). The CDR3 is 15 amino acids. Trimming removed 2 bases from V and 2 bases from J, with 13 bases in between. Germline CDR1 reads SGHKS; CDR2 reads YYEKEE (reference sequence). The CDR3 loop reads CASSFGERGQETQYF. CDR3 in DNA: TGTGCCAGCAGCTTCGGTGAGAGGGGGCAAGAGACCCAGTACTTC.

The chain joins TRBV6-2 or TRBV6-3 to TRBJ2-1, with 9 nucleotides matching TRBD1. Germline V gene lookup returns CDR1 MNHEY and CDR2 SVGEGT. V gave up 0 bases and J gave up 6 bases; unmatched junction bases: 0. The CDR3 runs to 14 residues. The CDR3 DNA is TGTGCCAGCAGTTACTCGACAGGGGGCAATGAGCAGTTCTTC. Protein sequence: CASSYSTGGNEQFF.

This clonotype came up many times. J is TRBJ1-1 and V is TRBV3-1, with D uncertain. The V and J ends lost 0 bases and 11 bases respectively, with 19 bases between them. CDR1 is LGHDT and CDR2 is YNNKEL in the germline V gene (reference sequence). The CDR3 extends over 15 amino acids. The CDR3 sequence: CASSQDFTRTGPAFF. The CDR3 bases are TGTGCCAGCAGCCAAGATTTTACCAGGACTGGCCCGGCTTTCTTT.

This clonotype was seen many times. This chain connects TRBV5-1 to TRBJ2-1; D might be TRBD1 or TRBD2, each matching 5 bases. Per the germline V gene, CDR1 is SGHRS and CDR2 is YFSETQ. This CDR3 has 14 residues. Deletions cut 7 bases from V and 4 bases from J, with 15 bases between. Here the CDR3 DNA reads TGCGCCAGCGGGGACCGGACCCTTTACAATGAGCAGTTCTTC. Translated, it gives CASGDRTLYNEQFF.

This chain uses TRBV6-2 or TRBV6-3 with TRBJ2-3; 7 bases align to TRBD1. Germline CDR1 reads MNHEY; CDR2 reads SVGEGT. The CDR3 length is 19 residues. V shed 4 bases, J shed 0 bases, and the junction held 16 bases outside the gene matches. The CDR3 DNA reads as TGTGCCAGCAGTTTGGAAGAAGTGCTGGGACAGACTAGCACAGATACGCAGTATTTT. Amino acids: CASSLEEVLGQTSTDTQYF.

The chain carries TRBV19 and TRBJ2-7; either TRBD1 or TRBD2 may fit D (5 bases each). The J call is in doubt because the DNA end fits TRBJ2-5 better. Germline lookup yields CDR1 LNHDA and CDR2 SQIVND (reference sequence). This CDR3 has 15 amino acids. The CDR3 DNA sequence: TGTGCCAGTGCGCCCAACAGGAGGCCCCAAGAGACCCAGTACTTC. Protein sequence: CASAPNRRPQETQYF.

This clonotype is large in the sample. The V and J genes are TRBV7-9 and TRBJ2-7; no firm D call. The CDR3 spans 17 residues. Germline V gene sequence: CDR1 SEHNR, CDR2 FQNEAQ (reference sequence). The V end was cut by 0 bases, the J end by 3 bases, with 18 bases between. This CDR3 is CASSLALMGKGNYEQYF. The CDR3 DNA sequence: TGTGCCAGCAGCTTAGCGCTCATGGGCAAAGGAAACTACGAGCAGTACTTC.

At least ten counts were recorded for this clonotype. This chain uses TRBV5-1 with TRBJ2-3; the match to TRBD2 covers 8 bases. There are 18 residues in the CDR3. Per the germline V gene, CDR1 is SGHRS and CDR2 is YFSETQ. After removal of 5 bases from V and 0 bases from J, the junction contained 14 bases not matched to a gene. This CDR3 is CASRSIAGTPRSTDTQYF. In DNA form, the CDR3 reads TGCGCCAGCAGGTCGATAGCGGGAACTCCGCGCAGCACAGATACGCAGTATTTT.

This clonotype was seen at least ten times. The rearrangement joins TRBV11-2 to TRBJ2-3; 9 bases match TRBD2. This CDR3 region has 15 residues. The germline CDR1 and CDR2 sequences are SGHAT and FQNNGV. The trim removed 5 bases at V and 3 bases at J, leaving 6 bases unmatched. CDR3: CASSRSSGSTDTQYF. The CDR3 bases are TGTGCCAGCAGCCGAAGTAGCGGGAGTACAGATACGCAGTATTTT.